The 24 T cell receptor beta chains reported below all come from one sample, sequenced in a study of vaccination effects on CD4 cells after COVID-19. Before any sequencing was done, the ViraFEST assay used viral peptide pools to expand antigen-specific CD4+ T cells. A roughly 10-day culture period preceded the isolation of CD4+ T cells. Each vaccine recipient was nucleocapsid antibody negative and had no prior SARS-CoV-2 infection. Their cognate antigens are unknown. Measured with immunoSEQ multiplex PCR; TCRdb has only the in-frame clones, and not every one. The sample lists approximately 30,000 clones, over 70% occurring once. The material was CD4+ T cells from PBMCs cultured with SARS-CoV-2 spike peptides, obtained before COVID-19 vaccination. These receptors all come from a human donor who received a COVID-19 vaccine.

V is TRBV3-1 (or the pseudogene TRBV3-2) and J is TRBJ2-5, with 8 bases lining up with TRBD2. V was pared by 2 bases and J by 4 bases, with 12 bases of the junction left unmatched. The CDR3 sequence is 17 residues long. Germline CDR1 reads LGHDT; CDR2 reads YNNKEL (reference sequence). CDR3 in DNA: TGTGCCAGCAGCCAAAATGGGGGACTAGTCTACCGAGAGACCCAGTACTTC. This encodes CASSQNGGLVYRETQYF.

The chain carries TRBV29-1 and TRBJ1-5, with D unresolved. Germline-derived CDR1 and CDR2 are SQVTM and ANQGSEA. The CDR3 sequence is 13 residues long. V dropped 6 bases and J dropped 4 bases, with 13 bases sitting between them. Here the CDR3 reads CSVAEDRNQPQHF. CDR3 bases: TGCAGCGTCGCGGAGGACCGGAATCAGCCCCAGCATTTT.

The CDR3 DNA reads TGTGCCAGCAGCTCCTCGGCGGATTCCTACGAGCAGTACTTC. This gives the protein CASSSSADSYEQYF. The chain combines TRBV7-3 with TRBJ2-7; D not resolved. CDR3 size: 14 residues. V shed 4 bases and J shed 1 base, with 11 bases lying between them. CDR1 SGHTA and CDR2 FQGTGA come from the germline V gene.

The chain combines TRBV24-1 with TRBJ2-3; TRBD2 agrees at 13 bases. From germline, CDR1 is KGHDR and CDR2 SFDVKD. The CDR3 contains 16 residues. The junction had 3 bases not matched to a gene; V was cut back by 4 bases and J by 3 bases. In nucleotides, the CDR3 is TGTGCCACCAGTGAGAGGGGACTAGCGGGGACAGATACGCAGTATTTT. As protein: CATSERGLAGTDTQYF.

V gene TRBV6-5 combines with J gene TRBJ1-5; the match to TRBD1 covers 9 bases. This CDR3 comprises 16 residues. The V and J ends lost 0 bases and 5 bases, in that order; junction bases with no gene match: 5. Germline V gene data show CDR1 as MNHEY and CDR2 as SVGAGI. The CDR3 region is CASSYSGTGSDQPQHF. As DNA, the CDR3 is TGTGCCAGCAGTTACTCCGGGACAGGGTCGGATCAGCCCCAGCATTTT.

CDR3 amino acids: CASSLESGFGGYTF. The CDR3 DNA reads as TGTGCCAGCAGCTTAGAGTCGGGTTTTGGTGGCTACACCTTC. The chain joins TRBV7-2 to TRBJ1-2; no clear D gene. This CDR3 region has 14 residues. Germline V gene data show CDR1 as SGHTA and CDR2 as FQGNSA. V was cut by 1 base and J by 7 bases, with 13 bases left in between.

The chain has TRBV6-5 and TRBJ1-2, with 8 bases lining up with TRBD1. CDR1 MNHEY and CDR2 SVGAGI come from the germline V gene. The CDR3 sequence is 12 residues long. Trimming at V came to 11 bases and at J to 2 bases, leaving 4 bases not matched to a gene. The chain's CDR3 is CAGRQGNYGYTF. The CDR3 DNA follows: TGTGCCGGTAGACAGGGGAACTATGGCTACACCTTC.

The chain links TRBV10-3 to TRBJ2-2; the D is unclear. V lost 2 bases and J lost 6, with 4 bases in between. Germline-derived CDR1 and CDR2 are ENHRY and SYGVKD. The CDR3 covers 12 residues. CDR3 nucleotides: TGTGCCATCAGTGAGGACCCCGGGGAGCTGTTTTTT. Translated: CAISEDPGELFF.

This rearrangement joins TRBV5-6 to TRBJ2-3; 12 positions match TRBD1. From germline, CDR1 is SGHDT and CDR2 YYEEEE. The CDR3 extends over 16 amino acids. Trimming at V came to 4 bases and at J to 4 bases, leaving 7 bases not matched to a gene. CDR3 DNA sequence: TGTGCCAGCAGCCGCTTCGGGACAGGGGGCGCAGATACGCAGTATTTT. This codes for CASSRFGTGGADTQYF.

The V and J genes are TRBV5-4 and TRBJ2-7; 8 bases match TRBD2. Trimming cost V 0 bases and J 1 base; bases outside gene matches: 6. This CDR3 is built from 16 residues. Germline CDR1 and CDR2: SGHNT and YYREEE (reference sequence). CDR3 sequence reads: CASSLVGGGTSYEQYF. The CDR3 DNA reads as TGTGCCAGCAGCTTGGTCGGCGGGGGGACTTCCTACGAGCAGTACTTC.

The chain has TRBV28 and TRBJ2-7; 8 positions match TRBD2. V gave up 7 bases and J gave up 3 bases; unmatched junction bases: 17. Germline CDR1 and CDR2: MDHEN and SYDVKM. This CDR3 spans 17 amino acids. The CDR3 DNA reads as TGTGCCAGCACCCAGAGTACCGCGGGACGGGAGGGCTACGAGCAGTACTTC. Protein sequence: CASTQSTAGREGYEQYF. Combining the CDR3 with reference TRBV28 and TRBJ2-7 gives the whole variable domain DVKVTQSSRYLVKRTGEKVFLECVQDMDHENMFWYRQDPGLGLRLIYFSYDVKMKEKGDIPEGYSVSREKKERFSLILESASTNQTSMYLCASTQSTAGREGYEQYFGPGTRLTVT.

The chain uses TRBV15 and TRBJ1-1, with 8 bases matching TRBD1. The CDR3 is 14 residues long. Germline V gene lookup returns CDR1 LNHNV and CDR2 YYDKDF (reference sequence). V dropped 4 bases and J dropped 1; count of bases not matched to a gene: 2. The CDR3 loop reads CATSIGTGNTEAFF. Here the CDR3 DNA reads TGTGCCACCAGCATCGGGACAGGGAACACTGAAGCTTTCTTT. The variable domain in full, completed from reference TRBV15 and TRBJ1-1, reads DAMVIQNPRYQVTQFGKPVTLSCSQTLNHNVMYWYQQKSSQAPKLLFHYYDKDFNNEADTPDNFQSRRPNTSFCFLDIRSPGLGDTAMYLCATSIGTGNTEAFFGQGTRLTVV.

CDR3 coding DNA: TGTGCCATCAGCGCCGGACAGGAAGGCACCGGGGAGCTGTTTTTT. This codes for CAISAGQEGTGELFF. The chain carries TRBV10-3 and TRBJ2-2; 7 positions match TRBD1. Unmatched junction bases numbered 8, after V lost 6 bases and J lost 4 bases. Germline loops: CDR1 ENHRY, CDR2 SYGVKD. The CDR3 has 15 residues.

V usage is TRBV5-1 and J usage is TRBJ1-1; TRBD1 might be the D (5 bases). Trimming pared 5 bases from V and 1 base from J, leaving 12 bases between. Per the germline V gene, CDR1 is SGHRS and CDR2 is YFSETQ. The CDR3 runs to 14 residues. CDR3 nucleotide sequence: TGCGCCAGCAGTAACGGGGCGGGGAACACTGAAGCTTTCTTT. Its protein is CASSNGAGNTEAFF.

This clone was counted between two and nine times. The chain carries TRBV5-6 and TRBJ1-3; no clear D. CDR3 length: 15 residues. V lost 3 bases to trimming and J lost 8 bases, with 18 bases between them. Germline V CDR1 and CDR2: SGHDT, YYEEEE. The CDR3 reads CASSSYMGTHHTIYF. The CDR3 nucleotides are TGTGCCAGCAGCTCATACATGGGCACGCATCACACCATATATTTT.

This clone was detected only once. CDR3 DNA: TGTGCCAGTACCGACCGATTTCTTGGCTATGGCTACACCTTC. Its translation is CASTDRFLGYGYTF. J is TRBJ1-2 and V is TRBV19; D is ambiguous. This CDR3 comprises 14 residues. CDR1 is LNHDA, CDR2 SQIVND, per germline (reference sequence). The V end was cut by 7 bases, the J end by 4 bases, with 16 bases between.

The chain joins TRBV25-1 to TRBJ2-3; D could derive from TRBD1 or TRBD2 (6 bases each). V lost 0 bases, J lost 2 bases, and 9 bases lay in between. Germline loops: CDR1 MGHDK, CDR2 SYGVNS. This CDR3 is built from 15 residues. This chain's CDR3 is CASSEYGGYTDTQYF. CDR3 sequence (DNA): TGTGCCAGCAGTGAATACGGGGGCTACACAGATACGCAGTATTTT.

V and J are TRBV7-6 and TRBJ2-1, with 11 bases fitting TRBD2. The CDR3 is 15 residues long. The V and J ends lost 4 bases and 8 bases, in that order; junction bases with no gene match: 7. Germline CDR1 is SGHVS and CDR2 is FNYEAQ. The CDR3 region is CASSSFSGGAYEQFF. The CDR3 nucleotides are TGTGCCAGCAGCTCCTTTAGCGGGGGGGCATATGAGCAGTTCTTC. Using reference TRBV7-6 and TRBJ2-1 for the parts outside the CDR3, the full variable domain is GAGVSQSPRYKVTKRGQDVALRCDPISGHVSLYWYRQALGQGPEFLTYFNYEAQQDKSGLPNDRFSAERPEGSISTLTIQRTEQRDSAMYRCASSSFSGGAYEQFFGPGTRLTVL.

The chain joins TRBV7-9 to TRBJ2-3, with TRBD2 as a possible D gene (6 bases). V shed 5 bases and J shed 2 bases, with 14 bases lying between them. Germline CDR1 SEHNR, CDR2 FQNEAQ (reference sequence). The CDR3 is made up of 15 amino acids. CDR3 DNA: TGTGCCAGCAGCCCCCTGGGCGGGGACACAGATACGCAGTATTTT. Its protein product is CASSPLGGDTDTQYF.

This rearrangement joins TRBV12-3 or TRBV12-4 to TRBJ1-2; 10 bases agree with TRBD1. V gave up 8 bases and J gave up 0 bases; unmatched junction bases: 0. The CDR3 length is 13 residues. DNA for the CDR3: TGTGCCAGCGGACAGGGGGCTAACTATGGCTACACCTTC. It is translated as CASGQGANYGYTF.

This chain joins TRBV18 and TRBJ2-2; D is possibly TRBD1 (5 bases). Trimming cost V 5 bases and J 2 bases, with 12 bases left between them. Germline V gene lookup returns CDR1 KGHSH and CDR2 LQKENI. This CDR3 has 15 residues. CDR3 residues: CASSGQGDNTGELFF. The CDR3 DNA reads TGTGCCAGCTCAGGCCAAGGGGATAACACCGGGGAGCTGTTTTTT.

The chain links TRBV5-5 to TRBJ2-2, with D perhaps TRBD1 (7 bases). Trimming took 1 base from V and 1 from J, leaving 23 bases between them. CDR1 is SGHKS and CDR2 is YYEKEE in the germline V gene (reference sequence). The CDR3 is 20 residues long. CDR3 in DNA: TGTGCCAGCAGCTTGTTACTCAGGGGGACTGATTTCAGGAACACCGGGGAGCTGTTTTTT. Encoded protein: CASSLLLRGTDFRNTGELFF.

DNA for the CDR3: TGTGCCTGGAGTGTACTTAGGGCAGGAAGGCAAGAGACCCAGTACTTC. Translating it yields CAWSVLRAGRQETQYF. J is TRBJ2-5 and V is TRBV30, with unresolved D. The CDR3 is 16 residues long. V was clipped by 0 bases and J by 2 bases, with 16 bases between them. Germline V lookup: CDR1 GTSNPN, CDR2 SVGIG (reference sequence).

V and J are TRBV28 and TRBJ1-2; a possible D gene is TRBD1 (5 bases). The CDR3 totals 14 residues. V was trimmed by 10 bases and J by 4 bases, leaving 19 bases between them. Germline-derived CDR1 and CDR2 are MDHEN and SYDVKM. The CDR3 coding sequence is TGTGCCACGGCACAGGTGTCCCACGGCTATGGCTACACCTTC. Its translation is CATAQVSHGYGYTF.